A single sample gave rise to the 6 T cell receptor beta chains below, sequenced in a study of T cell repertoires in cytomegalovirus infection. TCRdb used MiXCR to reprocess the reads, holding one entry per CDR3 protein. The sample has 500,000 or so distinct CDR3 sequences, 15% to 20% seen once. The specimen sequenced was CD8+ T cells from PBMCs. The source of these receptors is a human donor in good health (CMV status not recorded). Some clones in this sample may be carry-over from other donors' samples.

This clonotype occurred many times. The chain carries TRBV6-8 and TRBJ1-2; D gene uncertain. The CDR3 extends over 16 amino acids. Germline CDR1 reads MNHGY; CDR2 reads SAAAGT. V dropped 2 bases and J dropped 3 bases, with 16 bases sitting between them. This CDR3 is CASSYQDLFRHYGYTF. The CDR3 coding sequence is TGTGCCAGCAGTTACCAGGATTTGTTTAGGCACTATGGCTACACCTTC.

This clonotype showed up many times. The chain couples TRBV7-9 to TRBJ1-2; no definite D call. The CDR3 extends over 15 amino acids. Germline V gene data show CDR1 as SEHNR and CDR2 as FQNEAQ (reference sequence). The ends were cut back, 1 base at V and 0 bases at J, with 9 bases in the middle. In DNA, the CDR3 is TGTGCCAGCAGCTTAGGCGGTGGTCCTAACTATGGCTACACCTTC. Translation gives CASSLGGGPNYGYTF.

This clonotype appeared many times. The chain carries TRBV11-2 and TRBJ2-1; 9 nucleotides line up with TRBD2. CDR3 length: 15 amino acids. The germline gives CDR1 SGHAT, CDR2 FQNNGV. Trimming at V came to 1 base and at J to 9 bases, leaving 7 bases not matched to a gene. CDR3 nucleotides: TGTGCCAGCAGCTTAGGACCGCGGGGGGGCATTGAGCAGTTCTTC. Its translation: CASSLGPRGGIEQFF.

This clonotype was detected many times. This chain connects TRBV12-3 or TRBV12-4 to TRBJ2-7, with 9 positions matching TRBD1. With 1 base clipped from V and 1 base from J, the junction kept 2 bases outside the gene matches. The CDR3 is 15 residues long. In DNA, the CDR3 is TGTGCCAGCAGTTTAGAACAGGGGGCTTCCTACGAGCAGTACTTC. This encodes CASSLEQGASYEQYF.

This clonotype has a count of ten or more. DNA for the CDR3: TGTGCCAGCATGGAGGGAAGCAATCAGCCCCAGCATTTT. This gives the protein CASMEGSNQPQHF. The chain joins TRBV12-3 or TRBV12-4 to TRBJ1-5; no reliable D call. The V end lost 7 bases, the J end lost 1 base, and 8 bases lay between the germline ends. The CDR3 sequence is 13 residues long.

This clonotype was detected ten times or more. The chain is built from TRBV7-9 and TRBJ2-2; D perhaps matches TRBD2 (5 bases). Germline V CDR1 and CDR2: SEHNR, FQNEAQ (reference sequence). The CDR3 totals 14 residues. Trimming left V 11 bases short and J 6 bases short, with 19 bases between. The CDR3, as DNA: TGTGCCTCCGGCAGGACTCTCGGCGCCGGGGAGCTGTTTTTT. Encoded protein: CASGRTLGAGELFF. Full variable domain (rest looked up from reference TRBV7-9 and TRBJ2-2): DTGVSQNPRHKITKRGQNVTFRCDPISEHNRLYWYRQTLGQGPEFLTYFQNEAQLEKSRLLSDRFSAERPKGSFSTLEIQRTEQGDSAMYLCASGRTLGAGELFFGEGSRLTVL.